The present entry profiles one TCR beta chain with its context. What it binds is unknown. Germline V lookup: CDR1 GTSNPN, CDR2 SVGIG (reference sequence). The CDR3 length is 9 residues. The data originate from a study of OX40 agonist ivuxolimab in advanced cancers. Study context: The patients received ivuxolimab by intravenous route every 2 weeks at 0.01 to 10 mg/kg.

Clones were sequenced by immunoSEQ multiplex PCR, and TCRdb holds only the in-frame ones, with some missing. The sample holds approximately 76,000 clones, 92% seen once. Study-level findings and limits: The study observed clonal expansion of CD4+ and CD8+ blood T cells by week 6 at 0.1 to 3.0 mg/kg. Expanded peripheral T-cell antigen specificity went undetermined.

The receptor was derived from an adult with an advanced solid tumor such as melanoma, head and neck, liver or kidney cancer. The rearrangement uses TRBV30 and TRBJ1-1, with D perhaps matching TRBD1 (5 bases). Sequenced material: CD4+ or CD8+ T cells sorted from blood, taken in a trial of the OX40 agonist ivuxolimab. CDR3 residues: CEGVTEAFF. CDR3 DNA: TGTGAAGGGGTGACTGAAGCTTTCTTT.